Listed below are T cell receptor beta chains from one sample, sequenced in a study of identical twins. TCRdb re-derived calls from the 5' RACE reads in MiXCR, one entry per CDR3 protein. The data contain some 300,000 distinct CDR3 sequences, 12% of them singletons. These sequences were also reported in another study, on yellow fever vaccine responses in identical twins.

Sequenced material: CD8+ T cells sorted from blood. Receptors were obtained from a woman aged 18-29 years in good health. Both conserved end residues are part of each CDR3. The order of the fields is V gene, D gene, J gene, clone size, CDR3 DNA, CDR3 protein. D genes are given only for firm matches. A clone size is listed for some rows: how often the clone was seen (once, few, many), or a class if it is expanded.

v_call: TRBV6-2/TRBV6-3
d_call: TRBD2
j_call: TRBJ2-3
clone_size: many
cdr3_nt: TGTGCCAGCAGTCGAGTAGCGGGAGCGGCAGATACGCAGTATTTT
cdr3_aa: CASSRVAGAADTQYF

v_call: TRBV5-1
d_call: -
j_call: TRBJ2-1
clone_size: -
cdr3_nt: TGCGCCAGCAGCCGGACTCCTAATAGTTACAATGAGCAGTTCTTC
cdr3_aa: CASSRTPNSYNEQFF

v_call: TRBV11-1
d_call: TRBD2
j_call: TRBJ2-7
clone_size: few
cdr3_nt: TGTGCCAGCAGGTTAAAGACTAGCGGGAGGATGAATGGAAGCTCCTACGAGCAGTACTTC
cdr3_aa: CASRLKTSGRMNGSSYEQYF

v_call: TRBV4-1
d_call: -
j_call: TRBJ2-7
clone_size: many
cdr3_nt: TGCGCCAGCAGTGGAGAGGGGTGGACTTCTCTCAGCGAGCAGTACTTC
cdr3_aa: CASSGEGWTSLSEQYF

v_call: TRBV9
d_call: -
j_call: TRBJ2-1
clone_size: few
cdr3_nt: TGTGCCAGCAGCGTTATAAGTGGGATAGGAAACAATGAGCAGTTCTTC
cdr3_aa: CASSVISGIGNNEQFF

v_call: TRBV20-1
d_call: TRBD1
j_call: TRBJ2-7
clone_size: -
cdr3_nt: TGCAGTGCCAGACAGGGCTCCTACGAGCAGTACTTC
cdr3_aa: CSARQGSYEQYF

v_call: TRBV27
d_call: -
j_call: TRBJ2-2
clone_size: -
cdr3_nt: TGTGCCAGCAGTTCCAGTACAGGGGGGGTCACCGGGGAGCTGTTTTTT
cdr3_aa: CASSSSTGGVTGELFF

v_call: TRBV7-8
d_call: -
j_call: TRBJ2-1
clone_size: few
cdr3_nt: TGTGCCAGCAGCCCCCACGGGGGTGCCATGGCCTATGAGCAGTTCTTC
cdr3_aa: CASSPHGGAMAYEQFF

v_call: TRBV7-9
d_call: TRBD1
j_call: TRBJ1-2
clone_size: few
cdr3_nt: TGTGCCAGCAGCGGGGGAGGGACAGGGGGCCTTCGCTATGGCTACACCTTC
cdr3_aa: CASSGGGTGGLRYGYTF

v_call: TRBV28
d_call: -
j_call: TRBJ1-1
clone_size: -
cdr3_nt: TGTGCCAGCAGGCCACAGGGAAGTTCTGAAGCTTTCTTT
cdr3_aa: CASRPQGSSEAFF

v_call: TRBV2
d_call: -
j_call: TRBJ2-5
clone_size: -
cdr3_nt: TGTGCCAGCTGGGGGCAAGAGACCCAGTACTTC
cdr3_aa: CASWGQETQYF

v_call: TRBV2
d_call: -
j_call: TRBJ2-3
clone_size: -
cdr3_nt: TGTGCCAGCAGTCAATCGACTTCCCTCAGGGCCACAGATACGCAGTATTTT
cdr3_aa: CASSQSTSLRATDTQYF

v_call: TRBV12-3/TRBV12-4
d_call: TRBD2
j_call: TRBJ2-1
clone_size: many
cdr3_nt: TGTGCCAGCAGTTTTACCGGGACTACCAATGAGCAGTTCTTC
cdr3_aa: CASSFTGTTNEQFF

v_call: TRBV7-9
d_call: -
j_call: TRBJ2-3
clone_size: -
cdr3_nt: TGTGCCAGCAGCTCCCCTACTAGCTACACAGATACGCAGTATTTT
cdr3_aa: CASSSPTSYTDTQYF

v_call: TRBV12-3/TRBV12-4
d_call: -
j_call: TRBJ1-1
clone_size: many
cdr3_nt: TGTGCCAGCAGTTTAGCGGGGAGGGGGACTGAAGCTTTCTTT
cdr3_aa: CASSLAGRGTEAFF

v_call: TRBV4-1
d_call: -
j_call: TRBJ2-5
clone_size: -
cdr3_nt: TGCGCCAGCAGCTCCAGTTCGAAGGAGACCCAGTACTTC
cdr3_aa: CASSSSSKETQYF

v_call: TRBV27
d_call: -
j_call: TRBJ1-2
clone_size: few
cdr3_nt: TGTGCCAGCAGTTTTGGGGCCCCCCCCTCTGGCGGCTACACCTTC
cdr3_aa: CASSFGAPPSGGYTF

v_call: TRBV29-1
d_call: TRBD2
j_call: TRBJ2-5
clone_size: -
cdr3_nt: TGCAGCGTTCTCTCTCCGGGACTAGCGTTCTTGGAGACCCAGTACTTC
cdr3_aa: CSVLSPGLAFLETQYF

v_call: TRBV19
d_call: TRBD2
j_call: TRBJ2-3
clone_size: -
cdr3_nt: TGTGCCAGTAGTAATGGACTAGCGGGAGACACAGATACGCAGTATTTT
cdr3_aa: CASSNGLAGDTDTQYF

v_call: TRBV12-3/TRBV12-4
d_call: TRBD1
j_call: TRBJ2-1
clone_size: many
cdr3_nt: TGTGCCAGCAGTGCGACAGGGGCTACTGAGCAGTTCTTC
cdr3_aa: CASSATGATEQFF

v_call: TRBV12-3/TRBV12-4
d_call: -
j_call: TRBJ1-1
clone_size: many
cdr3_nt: TGTGCCAGCAGTTTCGGTCCGGGAGGGACTGAAGCTTTCTTT
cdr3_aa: CASSFGPGGTEAFF

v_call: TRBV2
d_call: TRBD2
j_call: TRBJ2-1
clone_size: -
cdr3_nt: TGTGCCGCCATAGGGACTAGCGGGATTGGGACCTACAATGAGCAGTTCTTC
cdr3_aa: CAAIGTSGIGTYNEQFF

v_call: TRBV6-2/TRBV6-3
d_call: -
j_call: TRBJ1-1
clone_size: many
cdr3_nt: TGTGCCAGCAGTTACTCGCCGTCTGAAGCTTTCTTT
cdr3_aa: CASSYSPSEAFF

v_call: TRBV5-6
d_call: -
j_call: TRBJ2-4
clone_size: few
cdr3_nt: TGTGCCAGCAGCGAGGAATTAGCCAAAAACATTCAGTACTTC
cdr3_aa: CASSEELAKNIQYF

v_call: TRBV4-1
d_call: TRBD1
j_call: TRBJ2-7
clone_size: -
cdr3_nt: TGCGCCAGCAGCCAAGCGTCAGGGGGCTACGAGCAGTACTTC
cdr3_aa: CASSQASGGYEQYF

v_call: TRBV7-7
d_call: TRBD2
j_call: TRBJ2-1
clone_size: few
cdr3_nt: TGTGCCAGCAGCTTAGGCGAGACTAGCGGGGGTTACAATGAGCAGTTCTTC
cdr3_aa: CASSLGETSGGYNEQFF